The entry below gives a single T cell receptor beta chain sequence along with its context. The use of a sample-barcoded 5' primer and a J-beta primer mix characterized a second PCR of roughly 6 to 11 cycles. TCRdb analysed the 5' RACE reads with MiXCR anew, one entry per CDR3 protein. Among hundreds of thousands of distinct CDR3 sequences listed, approximately 52% were seen once. This entry belongs to a study of blood T cells in healthy people across ages. CDR3 size: 15 residues. Germline V gene data show CDR1 as DFQATT and CDR2 as SNEGSKA (reference sequence). V was shortened by 6 bases and J by 7 bases, with 24 bases between the two germline ends.

This chain uses TRBV20-1 with TRBJ1-2, with D tentatively TRBD1 (5 bases). Input material: blood. The source of this sequence is a woman older than 75 in good health. The CDR3 coding sequence is TGCAGTGCAACTACACCGGGACTAAGTCTGGGTGGCTACACCTTC. Protein sequence: CSATTPGLSLGGYTF.